Listed below are T cell receptor beta chains from one sample, sequenced in a study. TCRdb re-called the 5' RACE reads with MiXCR, one entry per CDR3 protein. The repertoire holds about 46,000 distinct CDR3 sequences, with more than 25% as singletons. The material sequenced was naive CD4+ T cells sorted from blood. All receptors come from a female donor with breast cancer. Both conserved end residues are part of each CDR3. Each record gives: clone size, D gene, V gene, J gene, CDR3 DNA, CDR3 protein. A D gene is named only where the DNA matches it firmly. Clone size is not always given. Where it is, it says once, few, many or a class for expanded clones.

abundance: few; d_gene: TRBD2; v_gene: TRBV20-1; j_gene: TRBJ2-1; CDR3nt: TGCAGTGCTAGAGATTGGGGAAGACTAGCGGGAGCAAATGAGCAGTTCTTC; CDR3aa: CSARDWGRLAGANEQFF
abundance: few; d_gene: .; v_gene: TRBV5-4; j_gene: TRBJ2-2; CDR3nt: TGTGCCAGCGGCAGACAGGCATCGAACACCGGGGAGCTGTTTTTT; CDR3aa: CASGRQASNTGELFF
abundance: .; d_gene: .; v_gene: TRBV4-1; j_gene: TRBJ2-3; CDR3nt: TGCGCCAGCAGCCAAGAAATGAGATGGTCGTCGCAGTATTTT; CDR3aa: CASSQEMRWSSQYF
abundance: few; d_gene: .; v_gene: TRBV27; j_gene: TRBJ2-2; CDR3nt: TGTGCCAGCAGTTCTCGGCTAATTAAAGCACCCGGGGAGCTGTTTTTT; CDR3aa: CASSSRLIKAPGELFF
abundance: medium-sized; d_gene: .; v_gene: TRBV30; j_gene: TRBJ2-2; CDR3nt: TGTGCCTGGAGTGTAAGGCCGAACACCGGGGAGCTGTTTTTT; CDR3aa: CAWSVRPNTGELFF
abundance: few; d_gene: .; v_gene: TRBV20-1; j_gene: TRBJ1-3; CDR3nt: TGCAGTGCTCGCCAGACCTCGGGCCCTGGAAACACCATATATTTT; CDR3aa: CSARQTSGPGNTIYF
abundance: few; d_gene: .; v_gene: TRBV5-1; j_gene: TRBJ2-3; CDR3nt: TGCGCCAGCAGCTTGGCGAGGGGAAGCACAGATACGCAGTATTTT; CDR3aa: CASSLARGSTDTQYF
abundance: .; d_gene: .; v_gene: TRBV5-1; j_gene: TRBJ2-1; CDR3nt: TGCGCCAGCAGCGTGGGCCGGGATGAGCAGTTCTTC; CDR3aa: CASSVGRDEQFF
abundance: .; d_gene: .; v_gene: TRBV7-2; j_gene: TRBJ1-2; CDR3nt: TGTGCCAGCAGCTTAGTCTATGGCTACACCTTC; CDR3aa: CASSLVYGYTF
abundance: .; d_gene: .; v_gene: TRBV18; j_gene: TRBJ2-1; CDR3nt: TGTGCCAGCTCCCCCCCCCGTGTCTCCTACAATGAGCAGTTCTTC; CDR3aa: CASSPPRVSYNEQFF
abundance: .; d_gene: TRBD1; v_gene: TRBV5-5; j_gene: TRBJ2-1; CDR3nt: TGTGCCAGCAGCTCAGGACAGGTGAACAATGAGCAGTTCTTC; CDR3aa: CASSSGQVNNEQFF
abundance: .; d_gene: .; v_gene: TRBV6-1; j_gene: TRBJ2-5; CDR3nt: TGTGCCAGCAGTGGAGGGGGAGAGACCCAGTACTTC; CDR3aa: CASSGGGETQYF
abundance: .; d_gene: .; v_gene: TRBV2; j_gene: TRBJ1-5; CDR3nt: TGTGCCAGCAGTTTGGGCAGGGACAATCAGCCCCAGCATTTT; CDR3aa: CASSLGRDNQPQHF
abundance: few; d_gene: TRBD1; v_gene: TRBV5-1; j_gene: TRBJ1-5; CDR3nt: TGCGCCAGCAGCTCTGACGGGACAGGGGGCAATCAGCCCCAGCATTTT; CDR3aa: CASSSDGTGGNQPQHF
abundance: once; d_gene: .; v_gene: TRBV12-3/TRBV12-4; j_gene: TRBJ2-5; CDR3nt: TGTGACAGCAGTTCCAATAGGGGAGGGGGCGAAGAGACCCAGTACTTC; CDR3aa: CDSSSNRGGGEETQYF
abundance: few; d_gene: TRBD2; v_gene: TRBV20-1; j_gene: TRBJ2-1; CDR3nt: TGCAGTGCTAGAGATAGTAGCGGGAGAAGGGCCTACAATGAGCAGTTCTTC; CDR3aa: CSARDSSGRRAYNEQFF
abundance: .; d_gene: .; v_gene: TRBV7-9; j_gene: TRBJ1-5; CDR3nt: TGTGCCAGCAGCTTAGACGGGGGCGAATATAGCAATCAGCCCCAGCATTTT; CDR3aa: CASSLDGGEYSNQPQHF
abundance: .; d_gene: TRBD2; v_gene: TRBV6-5; j_gene: TRBJ2-5; CDR3nt: TGTGCCAGCAGCCCTAAAATGACTAGCGAAACGGAAGAGACCCAGTACTTC; CDR3aa: CASSPKMTSETEETQYF
abundance: many; d_gene: .; v_gene: TRBV7-2; j_gene: TRBJ1-5; CDR3nt: TGTGCCAGCAGCTTAAGGTCCGGTTCCAGCAATCAGCCCCAGCATTTT; CDR3aa: CASSLRSGSSNQPQHF
abundance: .; d_gene: .; v_gene: TRBV4-3; j_gene: TRBJ2-7; CDR3nt: TGTGCCAGCAGCCAAGACCAACGTAACCCCGCTGACGACTACGAGCAGTACTTC; CDR3aa: CASSQDQRNPADDYEQYF